The clone carrying this T cell receptor beta chain came up once. The source of the sample is a study of technical replicates of blood from several donors. V lost 3 bases and J lost 4, with 11 bases in between. This CDR3 region has 13 residues. Looked up from germline, CDR1 is SGHRS and CDR2 is YFSETQ. Repertoires were generated with immunoSEQ multiplex PCR, while TCRdb's copy carries only in-frame clones and drops some. Among around 84,000 clones, roughly 98% were seen once, and the ten largest hold about 0.15%. This TCR derives from a human donor in good health. The chain links TRBV5-1 to TRBJ2-7, with a weak D call TRBD1 (6 bases). The sequenced material came from T cells isolated from PBMCs. The CDR3 spells CASSYQGMYEQYF. CDR3 DNA: TGCGCCAGCAGCTATCAGGGGATGTACGAGCAGTACTTC.